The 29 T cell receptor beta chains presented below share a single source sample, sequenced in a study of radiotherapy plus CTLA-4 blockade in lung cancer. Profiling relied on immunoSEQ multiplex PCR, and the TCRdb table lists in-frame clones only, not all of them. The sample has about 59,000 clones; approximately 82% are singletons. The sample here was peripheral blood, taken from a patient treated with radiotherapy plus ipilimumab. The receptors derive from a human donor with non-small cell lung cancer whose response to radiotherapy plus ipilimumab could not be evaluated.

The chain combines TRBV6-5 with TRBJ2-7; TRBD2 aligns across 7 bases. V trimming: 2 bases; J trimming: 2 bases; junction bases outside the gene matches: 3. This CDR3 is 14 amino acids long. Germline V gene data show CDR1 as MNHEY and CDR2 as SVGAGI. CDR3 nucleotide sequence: TGTGCCAGCAGTTACGGGAGGGCCCCCTACGAGCAGTACTTC. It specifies CASSYGRAPYEQYF.

In DNA, the CDR3 is TGTGCCAGCAACGCGGGGGGGGGCGGGTACTATGGCTACACCTTC. Its translation is CASNAGGGGYYGYTF. The chain is built from TRBV7-2 and TRBJ1-2; D might be TRBD1 (6 bases). This CDR3 has 15 residues. Germline V gives CDR1 SGHTA, CDR2 FQGNSA. Deletions cut 7 bases from V and 3 bases from J, with 18 bases between.

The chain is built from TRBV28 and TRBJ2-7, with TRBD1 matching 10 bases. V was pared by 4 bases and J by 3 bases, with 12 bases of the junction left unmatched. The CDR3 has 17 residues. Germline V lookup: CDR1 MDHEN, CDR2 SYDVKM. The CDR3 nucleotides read TGTGCCAGCAGTTCCCACGACTTCCGGGACAGGGGCTACGAGCAGTACTTC. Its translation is CASSSHDFRDRGYEQYF.

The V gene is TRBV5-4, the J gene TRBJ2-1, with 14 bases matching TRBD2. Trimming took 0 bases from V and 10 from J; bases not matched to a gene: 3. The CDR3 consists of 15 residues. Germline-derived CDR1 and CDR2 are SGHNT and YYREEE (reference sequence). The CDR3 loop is CASSLAGTSGGEQFF. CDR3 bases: TGTGCCAGCAGCTTGGCCGGGACTAGCGGGGGAGAGCAGTTCTTC.

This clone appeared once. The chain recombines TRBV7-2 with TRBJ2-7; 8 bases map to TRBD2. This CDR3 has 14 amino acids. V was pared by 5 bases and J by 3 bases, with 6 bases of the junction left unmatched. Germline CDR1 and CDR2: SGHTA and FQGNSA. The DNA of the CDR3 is TGTGCCAGCAGCATGGCCGGGACTAGCTACGAGCAGTACTTC. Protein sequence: CASSMAGTSYEQYF.

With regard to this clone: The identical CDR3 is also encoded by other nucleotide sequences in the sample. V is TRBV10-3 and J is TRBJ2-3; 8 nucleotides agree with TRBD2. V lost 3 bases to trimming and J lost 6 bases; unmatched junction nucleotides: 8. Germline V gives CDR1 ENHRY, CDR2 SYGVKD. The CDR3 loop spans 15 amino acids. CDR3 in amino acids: CAISDSPRLADTQYF. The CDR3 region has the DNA TGTGCCATCAGTGATTCTCCAAGACTAGCGGATACGCAGTATTTT.

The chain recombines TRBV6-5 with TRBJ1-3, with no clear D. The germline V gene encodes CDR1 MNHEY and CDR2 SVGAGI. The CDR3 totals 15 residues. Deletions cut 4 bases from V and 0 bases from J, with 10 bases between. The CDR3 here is CASSSPTVSGNTIYF. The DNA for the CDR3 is TGTGCCAGCAGTTCTCCTACGGTCTCTGGAAACACCATATATTTT.

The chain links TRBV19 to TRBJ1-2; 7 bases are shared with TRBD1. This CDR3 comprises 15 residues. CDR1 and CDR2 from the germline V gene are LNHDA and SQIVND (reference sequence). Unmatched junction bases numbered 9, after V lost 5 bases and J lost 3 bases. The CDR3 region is CASSSPRTGDYGYTF. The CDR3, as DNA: TGTGCCAGTAGTTCCCCCCGGACAGGAGACTATGGCTACACCTTC.

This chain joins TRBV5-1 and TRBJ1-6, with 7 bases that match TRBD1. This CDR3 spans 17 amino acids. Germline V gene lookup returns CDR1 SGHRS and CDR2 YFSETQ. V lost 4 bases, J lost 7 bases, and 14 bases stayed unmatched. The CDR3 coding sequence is TGCGCCAGCAGCCCTTTTATCCGGGACAGTATAAATTCACCCCTCCACTTT. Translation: CASSPFIRDSINSPLHF.

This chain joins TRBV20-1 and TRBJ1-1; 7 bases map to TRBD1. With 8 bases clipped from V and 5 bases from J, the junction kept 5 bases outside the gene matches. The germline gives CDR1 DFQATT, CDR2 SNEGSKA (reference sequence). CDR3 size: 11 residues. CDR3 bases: TGCAGTCTCGACAGGGTAACTGAAGCTTTCTTT. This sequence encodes CSLDRVTEAFF.

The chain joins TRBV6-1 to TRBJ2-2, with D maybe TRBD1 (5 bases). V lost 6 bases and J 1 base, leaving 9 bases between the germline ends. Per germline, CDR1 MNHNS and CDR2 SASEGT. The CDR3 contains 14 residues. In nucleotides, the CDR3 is TGTGCCAGCAGACCAGGGTTGAACACCGGGGAGCTGTTTTTT. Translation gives CASRPGLNTGELFF.

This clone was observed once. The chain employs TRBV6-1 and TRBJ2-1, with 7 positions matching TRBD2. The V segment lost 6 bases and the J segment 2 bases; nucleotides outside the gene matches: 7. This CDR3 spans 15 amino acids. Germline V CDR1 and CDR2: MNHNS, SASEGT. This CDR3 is CASSRESGTYNEQFF. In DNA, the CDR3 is TGTGCCAGCAGCCGGGAAAGCGGGACCTACAATGAGCAGTTCTTC.

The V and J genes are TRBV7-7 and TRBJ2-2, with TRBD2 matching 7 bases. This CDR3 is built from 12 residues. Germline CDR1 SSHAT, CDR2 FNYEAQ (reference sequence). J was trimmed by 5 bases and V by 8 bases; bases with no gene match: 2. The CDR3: CASGGGTGELFF. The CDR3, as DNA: TGTGCCAGCGGGGGGGGGACCGGGGAGCTGTTTTTT.

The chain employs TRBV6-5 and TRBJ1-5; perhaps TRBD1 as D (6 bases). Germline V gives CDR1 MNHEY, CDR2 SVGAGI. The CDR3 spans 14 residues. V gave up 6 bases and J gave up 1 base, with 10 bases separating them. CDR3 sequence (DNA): TGTGCCAGCAGGAGGGGGGGGAGCAATCAGCCCCAGCATTTT. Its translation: CASRRGGSNQPQHF.

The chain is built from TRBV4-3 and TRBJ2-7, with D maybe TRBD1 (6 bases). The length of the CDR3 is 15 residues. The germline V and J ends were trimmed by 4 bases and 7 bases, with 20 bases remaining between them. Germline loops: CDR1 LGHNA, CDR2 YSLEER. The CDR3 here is CASSLHRQSQGEQYF. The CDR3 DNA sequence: TGCGCCAGCAGCCTTCATAGACAGAGTCAGGGGGAGCAGTACTTC.

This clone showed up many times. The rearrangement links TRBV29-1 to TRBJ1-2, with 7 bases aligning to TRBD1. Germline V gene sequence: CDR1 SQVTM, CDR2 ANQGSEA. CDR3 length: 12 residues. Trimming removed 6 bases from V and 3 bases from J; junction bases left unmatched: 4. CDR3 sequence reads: CSVTGSDYGYTF. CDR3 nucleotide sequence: TGCAGCGTGACAGGGTCGGACTATGGCTACACCTTC.

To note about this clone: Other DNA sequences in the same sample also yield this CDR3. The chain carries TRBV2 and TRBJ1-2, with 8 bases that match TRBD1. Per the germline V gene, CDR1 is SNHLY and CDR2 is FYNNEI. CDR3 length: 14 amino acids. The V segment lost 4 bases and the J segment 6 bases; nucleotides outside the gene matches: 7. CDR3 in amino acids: CASSVRGQADGYTF. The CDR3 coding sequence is TGTGCCAGCAGTGTGAGGGGACAGGCAGATGGCTACACCTTC.

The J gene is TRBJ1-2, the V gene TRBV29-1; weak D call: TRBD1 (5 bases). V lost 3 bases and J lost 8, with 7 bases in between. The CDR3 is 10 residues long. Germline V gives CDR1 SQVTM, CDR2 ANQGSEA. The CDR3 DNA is TGCAGCGTTGATAAGGGGGGCTACACCTTC. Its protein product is CSVDKGGYTF.

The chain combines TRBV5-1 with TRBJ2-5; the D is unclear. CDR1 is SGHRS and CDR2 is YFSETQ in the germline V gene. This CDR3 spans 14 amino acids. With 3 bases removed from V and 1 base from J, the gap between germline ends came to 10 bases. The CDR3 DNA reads TGCGCCAGCAGCTACTTGTCTTTCCAAGAGACCCAGTACTTC. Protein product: CASSYLSFQETQYF.

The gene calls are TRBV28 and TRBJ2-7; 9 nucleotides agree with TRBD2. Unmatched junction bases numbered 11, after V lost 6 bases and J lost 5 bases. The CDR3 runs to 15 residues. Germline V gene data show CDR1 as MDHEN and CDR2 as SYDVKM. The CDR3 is CASRSFAGGMNEQYF. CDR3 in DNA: TGTGCCAGCAGGAGCTTCGCGGGAGGGATGAACGAGCAGTACTTC. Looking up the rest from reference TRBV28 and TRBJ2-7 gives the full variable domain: DVKVTQSSRYLVKRTGEKVFLECVQDMDHENMFWYRQDPGLGLRLIYFSYDVKMKEKGDIPEGYSVSREKKERFSLILESASTNQTSMYLCASRSFAGGMNEQYFGPGTRLTVT.

In DNA, the CDR3 is TGTGCCAGCAGCTTGGAGCGATATGGCTACACCTTC. Amino acid sequence: CASSLERYGYTF. The chain carries TRBV5-4 and TRBJ1-2; unclear D gene. The CDR3 extends over 12 amino acids. V was cut by 0 bases and J by 5 bases, with 5 bases left in between. Looked up from germline, CDR1 is SGHNT and CDR2 is YYREEE (reference sequence).

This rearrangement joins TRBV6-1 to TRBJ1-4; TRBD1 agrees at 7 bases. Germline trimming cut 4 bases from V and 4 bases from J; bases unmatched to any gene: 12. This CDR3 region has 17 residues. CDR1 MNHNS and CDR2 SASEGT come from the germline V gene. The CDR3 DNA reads TGTGCCAGCAGTGGCCTTTCGACAGGGCACGGTAATGAAAAACTGTTTTTT. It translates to CASSGLSTGHGNEKLFF.

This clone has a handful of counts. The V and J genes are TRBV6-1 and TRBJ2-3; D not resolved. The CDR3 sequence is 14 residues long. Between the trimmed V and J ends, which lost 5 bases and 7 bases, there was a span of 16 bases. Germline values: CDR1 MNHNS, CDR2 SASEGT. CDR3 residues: CASSYTYTDNTQYF. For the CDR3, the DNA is TGTGCCAGCAGTTATACGTATACAGATAATACGCAGTATTTT.

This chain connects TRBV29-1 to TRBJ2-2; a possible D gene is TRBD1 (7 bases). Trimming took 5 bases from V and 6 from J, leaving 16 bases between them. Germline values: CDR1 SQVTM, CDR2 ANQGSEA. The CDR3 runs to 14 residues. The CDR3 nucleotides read TGCAGCGTTAGCTCCCAGGGGGGTTCCGGGGAGCTGTTTTTT. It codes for CSVSSQGGSGELFF.

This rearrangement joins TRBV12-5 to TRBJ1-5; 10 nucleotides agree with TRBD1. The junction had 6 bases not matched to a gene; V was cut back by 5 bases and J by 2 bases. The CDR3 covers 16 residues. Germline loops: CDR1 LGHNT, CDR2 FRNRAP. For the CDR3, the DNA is TGTGCTAGTGGTCAGGGACAGGGGTCGCGCAATCAGCCCCAGCATTTT. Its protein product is CASGQGQGSRNQPQHF.

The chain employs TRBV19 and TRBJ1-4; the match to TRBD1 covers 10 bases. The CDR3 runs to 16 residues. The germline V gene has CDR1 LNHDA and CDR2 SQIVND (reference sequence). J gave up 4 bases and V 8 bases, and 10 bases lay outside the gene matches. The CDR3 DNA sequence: TGTGCCAGTCAACCGCGACAGGGGGCTTTTAATGAAAAACTGTTTTTT. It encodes CASQPRQGAFNEKLFF.

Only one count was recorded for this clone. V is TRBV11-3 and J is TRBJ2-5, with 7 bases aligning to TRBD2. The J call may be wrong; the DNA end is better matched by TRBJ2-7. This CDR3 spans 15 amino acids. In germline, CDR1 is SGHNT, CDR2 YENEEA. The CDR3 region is CASSLFLADSYEQYF. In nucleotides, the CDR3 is TGTGCCAGCAGCTTATTTCTAGCGGACTCCTACGAGCAGTACTTC.

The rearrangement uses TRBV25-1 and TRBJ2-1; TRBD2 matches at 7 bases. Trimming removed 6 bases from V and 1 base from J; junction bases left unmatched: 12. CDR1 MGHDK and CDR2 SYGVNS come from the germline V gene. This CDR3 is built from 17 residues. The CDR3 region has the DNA TGTGCCAGCAGGCCCGACAGACTAGCAGGATCCTACAATGAGCAGTTCTTC. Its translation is CASRPDRLAGSYNEQFF.

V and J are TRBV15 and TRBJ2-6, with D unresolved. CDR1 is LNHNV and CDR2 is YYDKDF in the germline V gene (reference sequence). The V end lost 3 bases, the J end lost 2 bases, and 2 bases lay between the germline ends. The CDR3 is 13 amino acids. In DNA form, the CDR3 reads TGTGCCACCAGCAGTACTGGGGCCAACGTCCTGACTTTC. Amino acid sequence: CATSSTGANVLTF.